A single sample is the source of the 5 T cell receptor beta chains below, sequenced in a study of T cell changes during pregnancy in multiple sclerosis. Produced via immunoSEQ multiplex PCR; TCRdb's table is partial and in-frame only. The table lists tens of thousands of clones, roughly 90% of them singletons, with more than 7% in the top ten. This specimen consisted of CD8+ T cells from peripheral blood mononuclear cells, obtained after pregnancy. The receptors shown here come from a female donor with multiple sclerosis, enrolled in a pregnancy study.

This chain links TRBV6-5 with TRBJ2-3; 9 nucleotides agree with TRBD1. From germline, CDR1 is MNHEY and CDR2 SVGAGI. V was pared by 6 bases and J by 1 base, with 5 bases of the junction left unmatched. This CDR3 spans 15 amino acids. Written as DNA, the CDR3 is TGTGCCAGCAGCGAACAGGGGGCTGGCACAGATACGCAGTATTTT. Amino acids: CASSEQGAGTDTQYF.

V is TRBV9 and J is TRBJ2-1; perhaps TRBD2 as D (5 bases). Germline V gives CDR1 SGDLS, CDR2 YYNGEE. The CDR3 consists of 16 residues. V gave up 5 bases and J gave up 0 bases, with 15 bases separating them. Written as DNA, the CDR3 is TGTGCCAGCAGAGGGAGTACGGGGAGCTCCTACAATGAGCAGTTCTTC. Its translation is CASRGSTGSSYNEQFF. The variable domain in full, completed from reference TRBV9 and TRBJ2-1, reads DSGVTQTPKHLITATGQRVTLRCSPRSGDLSVYWYQQSLDQGLQFLIQYYNGEERAKGNILERFSAQQFPDLHSELNLSSLELGDSALYFCASRGSTGSSYNEQFFGPGTRLTVL.

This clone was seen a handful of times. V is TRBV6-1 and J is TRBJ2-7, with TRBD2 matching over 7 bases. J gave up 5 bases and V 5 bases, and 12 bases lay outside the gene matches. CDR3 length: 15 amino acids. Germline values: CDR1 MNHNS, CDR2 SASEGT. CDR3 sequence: CASSPQAGAGDEQYF. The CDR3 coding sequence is TGTGCCAGCAGTCCTCAGGCGGGTGCGGGAGACGAGCAGTACTTC.

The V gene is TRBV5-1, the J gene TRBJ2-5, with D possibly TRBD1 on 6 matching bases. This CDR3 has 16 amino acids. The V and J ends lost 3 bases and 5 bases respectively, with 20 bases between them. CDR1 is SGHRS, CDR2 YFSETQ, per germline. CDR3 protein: CASSSNRPGVGETQYF. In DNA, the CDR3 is TGCGCCAGCAGCTCGAACCGCCCAGGGGTGGGGGAGACCCAGTACTTC.

CDR3 region: CASSFRGRTGELFF. Written as DNA, the CDR3 is TGTGCCAGTAGTTTCAGGGGACGAACCGGGGAGCTGTTTTTT. This chain connects TRBV19 to TRBJ2-2, with a possible D match to TRBD1 (6 bases). CDR3 length: 14 residues. Trimming took 5 bases from V and 5 from J, leaving 12 bases between them. CDR1 is LNHDA, CDR2 SQIVND, per germline (reference sequence).